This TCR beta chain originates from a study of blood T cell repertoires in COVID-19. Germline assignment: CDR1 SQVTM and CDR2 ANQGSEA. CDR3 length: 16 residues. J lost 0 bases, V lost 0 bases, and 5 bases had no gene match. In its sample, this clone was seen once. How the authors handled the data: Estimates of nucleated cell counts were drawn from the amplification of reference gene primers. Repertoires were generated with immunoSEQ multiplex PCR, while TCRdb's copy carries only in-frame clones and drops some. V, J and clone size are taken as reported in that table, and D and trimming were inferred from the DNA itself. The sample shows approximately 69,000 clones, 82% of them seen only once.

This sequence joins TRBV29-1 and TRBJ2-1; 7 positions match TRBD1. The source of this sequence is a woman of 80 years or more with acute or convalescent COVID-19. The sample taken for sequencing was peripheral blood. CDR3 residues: CSVEDPGGSSYNEQFF. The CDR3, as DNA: TGCAGCGTTGAAGATCCAGGGGGTAGCTCCTACAATGAGCAGTTCTTC.